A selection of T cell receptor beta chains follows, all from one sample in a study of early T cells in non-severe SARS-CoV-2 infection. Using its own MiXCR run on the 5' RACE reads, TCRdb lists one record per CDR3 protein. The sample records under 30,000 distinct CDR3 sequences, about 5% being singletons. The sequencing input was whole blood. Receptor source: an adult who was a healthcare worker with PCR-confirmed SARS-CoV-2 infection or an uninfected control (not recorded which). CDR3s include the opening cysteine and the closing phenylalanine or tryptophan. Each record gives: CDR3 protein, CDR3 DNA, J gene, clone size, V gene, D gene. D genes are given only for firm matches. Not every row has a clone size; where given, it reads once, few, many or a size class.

CDR3aa: CASSYSPGTRIYNEQFF; CDR3nt: TGTGCCAGCAGTTACTCGCCAGGGACACGTATTTACAATGAGCAGTTCTTC; j_gene: TRBJ2-1; abundance: many; v_gene: TRBV6-6; d_gene: NA
CDR3aa: CSVLTGEGGYGYTF; CDR3nt: TGCAGCGTTCTGACAGGGGAGGGTGGCTATGGCTACACCTTC; j_gene: TRBJ1-2; abundance: many; v_gene: TRBV29-1; d_gene: TRBD1
CDR3aa: CASSDQNSPLHF; CDR3nt: TGCGCCAGCAGTGATCAGAATTCACCCCTCCACTTT; j_gene: TRBJ1-6; abundance: many; v_gene: TRBV10-2; d_gene: NA
CDR3aa: CSGLNTEAFF; CDR3nt: TGCAGCGGACTGAACACTGAAGCTTTCTTT; j_gene: TRBJ1-1; abundance: many; v_gene: TRBV29-1; d_gene: NA
CDR3aa: CASTDGKSSYNSPLHF; CDR3nt: TGTGCCAGCACCGACGGGAAGAGCTCCTATAATTCACCCCTCCACTTT; j_gene: TRBJ1-6; abundance: NA; v_gene: TRBV6-2/TRBV6-3; d_gene: NA
CDR3aa: CASSQDQGRETQYF; CDR3nt: TGTGCCAGCAGCCAAGACCAGGGCCGGGAGACCCAGTACTTC; j_gene: TRBJ2-5; abundance: many; v_gene: TRBV3-1; d_gene: NA
CDR3aa: CASSVVATGNTEAFF; CDR3nt: TGTGCCAGCAGCGTAGTAGCCACGGGTAACACTGAAGCTTTCTTT; j_gene: TRBJ1-1; abundance: many; v_gene: TRBV9; d_gene: NA
CDR3aa: CASSYTLLTGAQETQYF; CDR3nt: TGTGCCAGCAGTTACACACTCCTGACAGGGGCCCAGGAGACCCAGTACTTC; j_gene: TRBJ2-5; abundance: NA; v_gene: TRBV6-6; d_gene: TRBD1
CDR3aa: CSVLPGQGNYGYTF; CDR3nt: TGCAGCGTTCTACCGGGACAGGGGAACTATGGCTACACCTTC; j_gene: TRBJ1-2; abundance: many; v_gene: TRBV29-1; d_gene: TRBD1
CDR3aa: CSASQNSGANVLTF; CDR3nt: TGCAGCGCCTCACAGAACTCTGGGGCCAACGTCCTGACTTTC; j_gene: TRBJ2-6; abundance: many; v_gene: TRBV29-1; d_gene: NA
CDR3aa: CASSLVISGGDKQYF; CDR3nt: TGTGCCAGCAGCTTAGTGATTAGCGGGGGAGATAAGCAGTACTTC; j_gene: TRBJ2-7; abundance: many; v_gene: TRBV7-9; d_gene: TRBD2
CDR3aa: CASSSYGTVFSTGNTIYF; CDR3nt: TGTGCCAGCAGTTCCTACGGGACCGTTTTTAGCACTGGAAACACCATATATTTT; j_gene: TRBJ1-3; abundance: NA; v_gene: TRBV28; d_gene: NA
CDR3aa: CASSSTSGGTDTQYF; CDR3nt: TGTGCCAGCAGTTCAACTAGCGGGGGCACAGATACGCAGTATTTT; j_gene: TRBJ2-3; abundance: many; v_gene: TRBV7-2; d_gene: TRBD2
CDR3aa: CASSLEGTSGADTQYF; CDR3nt: TGTGCCAGCAGCTTAGAGGGGACTAGCGGGGCAGATACGCAGTATTTT; j_gene: TRBJ2-3; abundance: many; v_gene: TRBV7-2; d_gene: TRBD2
CDR3aa: CASSDQGAIGDTQYF; CDR3nt: TGTGCCAGCAGTGACCAGGGGGCAATTGGAGATACGCAGTATTTT; j_gene: TRBJ2-3; abundance: many; v_gene: TRBV6-2/TRBV6-3; d_gene: TRBD1
CDR3aa: CASSRTSDSYEQYF; CDR3nt: TGTGCCAGCAGCCGAACTAGCGACTCCTACGAGCAGTACTTC; j_gene: TRBJ2-7; abundance: many; v_gene: TRBV7-9; d_gene: TRBD2
CDR3aa: CASSQEGQGHEKLFF; CDR3nt: TGTGCCAGCAGCCAAGAGGGACAGGGGCACGAAAAACTGTTTTTT; j_gene: TRBJ1-4; abundance: many; v_gene: TRBV4-2; d_gene: TRBD1
CDR3aa: CASSPQGGSAINIQYF; CDR3nt: TGTGCCAGCAGTCCCCAGGGTGGTAGCGCTATAAACATTCAGTACTTC; j_gene: TRBJ2-4; abundance: many; v_gene: TRBV11-2; d_gene: NA
CDR3aa: CASSQDSGDSQIQGYTF; CDR3nt: TGTGCCAGCAGCCAAGATTCGGGGGACTCACAAATTCAGGGCTACACCTTC; j_gene: TRBJ1-2; abundance: NA; v_gene: TRBV4-2; d_gene: NA
CDR3aa: CASSYSQGPPYEQYF; CDR3nt: TGTGCCAGCAGTTACTCGCAGGGTCCCCCCTACGAGCAGTACTTC; j_gene: TRBJ2-7; abundance: many; v_gene: TRBV6-5; d_gene: NA
CDR3aa: CSAGPSMNTEAFF; CDR3nt: TGCAGTGCCGGACCGAGTATGAACACTGAAGCTTTCTTT; j_gene: TRBJ1-1; abundance: many; v_gene: TRBV20-1; d_gene: NA
CDR3aa: CASSLLGQGSSGNTIYF; CDR3nt: TGTGCCAGCTCACTTCTGGGACAGGGGAGCTCTGGAAACACCATATATTTT; j_gene: TRBJ1-3; abundance: many; v_gene: TRBV18; d_gene: TRBD1
CDR3aa: CASSHYDARGKTEAFF; CDR3nt: TGTGCCAGCAGCCACTACGACGCCAGGGGGAAGACTGAAGCTTTCTTT; j_gene: TRBJ1-1; abundance: NA; v_gene: TRBV3-1; d_gene: TRBD1
CDR3aa: CASSLARMTDTQYF; CDR3nt: TGCGCCAGCAGCTTGGCCAGGATGACAGATACGCAGTATTTT; j_gene: TRBJ2-3; abundance: few; v_gene: TRBV5-1; d_gene: NA
CDR3aa: CASSLEPSSYNEQFF; CDR3nt: TGTGCCAGCAGCTTGGAACCGAGCTCCTACAATGAGCAGTTCTTC; j_gene: TRBJ2-1; abundance: few; v_gene: TRBV5-4; d_gene: NA
CDR3aa: CASSPRTGRDNGYTF; CDR3nt: TGTGCCAGCTCACCTCGGACAGGGAGGGACAATGGCTACACCTTC; j_gene: TRBJ1-2; abundance: many; v_gene: TRBV18; d_gene: TRBD1
CDR3aa: CASSLAQYLGPTYGYTF; CDR3nt: TGTGCCAGCAGCTTAGCGCAATATCTGGGGCCAACTTATGGCTACACCTTC; j_gene: TRBJ1-2; abundance: NA; v_gene: TRBV7-8; d_gene: NA
CDR3aa: CAISDYSSRPQETQYF; CDR3nt: TGTGCCATCAGTGATTACTCCTCGCGGCCTCAAGAGACCCAGTACTTC; j_gene: TRBJ2-5; abundance: many; v_gene: TRBV10-3; d_gene: NA
CDR3aa: CASLSGEGWTPQHF; CDR3nt: TGTGCCAGCCTTTCTGGTGAGGGATGGACGCCCCAGCATTTT; j_gene: TRBJ1-5; abundance: many; v_gene: TRBV5-6; d_gene: NA
CDR3aa: CASSPDRANNQPQHF; CDR3nt: TGTGCCAGCTCACCGGACAGGGCTAACAATCAGCCCCAGCATTTT; j_gene: TRBJ1-5; abundance: NA; v_gene: TRBV18; d_gene: TRBD1
CDR3aa: CAISELGSQQYF; CDR3nt: TGTGCCATCAGTGAACTTGGGTCGCAGCAGTACTTC; j_gene: TRBJ2-7; abundance: many; v_gene: TRBV10-3; d_gene: NA
CDR3aa: CASSLGTAGPHEQFF; CDR3nt: TGTGCCAGCAGCTTAGGTACGGCGGGGCCCCATGAGCAGTTCTTC; j_gene: TRBJ2-1; abundance: many; v_gene: TRBV7-9; d_gene: NA
CDR3aa: CASSLRGTGTIASYEQYF; CDR3nt: TGTGCCAGCAGTTTACGGGGGACAGGGACAATTGCGTCCTACGAGCAGTACTTC; j_gene: TRBJ2-7; abundance: NA; v_gene: TRBV27; d_gene: TRBD1
CDR3aa: CSAGTIANYGYTF; CDR3nt: TGCAGTGCAGGGACAATTGCTAACTATGGCTACACCTTC; j_gene: TRBJ1-2; abundance: NA; v_gene: TRBV20-1; d_gene: NA